This T cell receptor beta chain was obtained from a study of neoadjuvant anti-PD-1 for oral cavity cancer. Stated time point: after neoadjuvant nivolumab, at surgical resection. The CDR3 contains 11 residues. From germline, CDR1 is KGHSH and CDR2 LQKENI. Trimming removed 6 bases from V and 2 bases from J, with 1 base in between. Data came from immunoSEQ multiplex PCR; TCRdb stores just in-frame clones and leaves some out. Of about 14,000 clones listed, 65% to 80% are singletons. This sequence was found in a person between 40 and 85 years old with oral cavity squamous cell carcinoma. The J gene is TRBJ2-2, the V gene TRBV18; D remains unclear. Sample: PBMCs, taken after nivolumab (anti-PD-1) treatment. The CDR3 is CASSNTGELFF. CDR3 coding DNA: TGTGCCAGCTCTAACACCGGGGAGCTGTTTTTT.